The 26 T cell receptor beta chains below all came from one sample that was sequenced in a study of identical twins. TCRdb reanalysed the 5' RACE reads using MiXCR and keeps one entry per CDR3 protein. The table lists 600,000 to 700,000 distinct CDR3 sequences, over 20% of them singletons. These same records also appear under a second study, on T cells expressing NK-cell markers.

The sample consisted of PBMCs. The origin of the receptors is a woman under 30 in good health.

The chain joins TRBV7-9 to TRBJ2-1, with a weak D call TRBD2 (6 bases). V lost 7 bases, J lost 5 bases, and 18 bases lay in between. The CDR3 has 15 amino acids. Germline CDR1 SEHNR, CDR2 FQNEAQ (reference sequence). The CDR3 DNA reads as TGTGCCAGCAACTTCGGGAGTGCAAGGAACAATGAGCAGTTCTTC. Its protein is CASNFGSARNNEQFF.

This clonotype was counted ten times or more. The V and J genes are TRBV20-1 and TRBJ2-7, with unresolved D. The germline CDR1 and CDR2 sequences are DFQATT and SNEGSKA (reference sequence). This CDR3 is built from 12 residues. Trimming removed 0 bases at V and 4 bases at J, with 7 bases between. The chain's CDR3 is CSARDQLYEQYF. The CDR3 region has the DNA TGCAGTGCTAGAGACCAACTTTACGAGCAGTACTTC.

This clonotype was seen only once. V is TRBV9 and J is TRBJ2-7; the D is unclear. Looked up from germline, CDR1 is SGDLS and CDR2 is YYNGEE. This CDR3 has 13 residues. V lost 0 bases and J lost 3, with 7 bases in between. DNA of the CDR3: TGTGCCAGCAGCGTAGCTGAGTACTACGAGCAGTACTTC. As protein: CASSVAEYYEQYF.

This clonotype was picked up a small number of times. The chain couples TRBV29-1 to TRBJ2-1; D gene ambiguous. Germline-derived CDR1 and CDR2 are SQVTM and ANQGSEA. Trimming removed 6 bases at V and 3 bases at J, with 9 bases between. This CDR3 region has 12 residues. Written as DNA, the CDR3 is TGCAGCGTCCCCTGGGGCTACAATGAGCAGTTCTTC. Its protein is CSVPWGYNEQFF.

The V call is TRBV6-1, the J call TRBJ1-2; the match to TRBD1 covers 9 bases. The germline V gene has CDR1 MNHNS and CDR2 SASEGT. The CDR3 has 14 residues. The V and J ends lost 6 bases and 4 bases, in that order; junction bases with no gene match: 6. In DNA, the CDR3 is TGTGCCAGCAGCCGCCGGGACAGGGCCTATGGCTACACCTTC. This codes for CASSRRDRAYGYTF.

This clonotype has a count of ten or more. The DNA of the CDR3 is TGCGCCAGCAGCTTGGGACATGGCTACACCTTC. Residues: CASSLGHGYTF. The V call is TRBV5-1, the J call TRBJ1-2; D not resolved. V dropped 0 bases and J dropped 6 bases, with 3 bases sitting between them. The CDR3 is made up of 11 amino acids. The germline V gene has CDR1 SGHRS and CDR2 YFSETQ.

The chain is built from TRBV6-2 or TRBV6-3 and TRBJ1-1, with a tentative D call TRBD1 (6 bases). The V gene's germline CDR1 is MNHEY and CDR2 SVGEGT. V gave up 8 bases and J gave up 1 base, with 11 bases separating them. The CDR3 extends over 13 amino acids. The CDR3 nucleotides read TGTGCCAGCCTGGACAGACCGAACACTGAAGCTTTCTTT. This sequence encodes CASLDRPNTEAFF.

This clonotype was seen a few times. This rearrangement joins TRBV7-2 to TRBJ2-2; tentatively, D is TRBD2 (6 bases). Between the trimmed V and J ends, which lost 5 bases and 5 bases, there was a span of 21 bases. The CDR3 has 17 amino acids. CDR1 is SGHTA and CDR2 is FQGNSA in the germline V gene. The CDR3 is CASSPTIATRSTGELFF. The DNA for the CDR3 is TGTGCCAGCAGCCCCACCATTGCGACTAGATCAACCGGGGAGCTGTTTTTT.

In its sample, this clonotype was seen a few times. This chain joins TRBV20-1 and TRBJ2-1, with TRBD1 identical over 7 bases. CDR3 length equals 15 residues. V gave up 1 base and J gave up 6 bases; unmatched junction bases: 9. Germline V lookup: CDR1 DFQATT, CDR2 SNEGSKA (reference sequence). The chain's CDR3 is CSARAPGQAFNEQFF. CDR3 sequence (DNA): TGCAGTGCTAGAGCCCCCGGACAGGCATTCAATGAGCAGTTCTTC.

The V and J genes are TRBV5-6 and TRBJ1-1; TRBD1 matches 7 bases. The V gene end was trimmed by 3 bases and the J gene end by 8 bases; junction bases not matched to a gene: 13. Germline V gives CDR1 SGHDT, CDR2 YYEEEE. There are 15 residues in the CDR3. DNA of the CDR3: TGTGCCAGCAGCTCCCTCATGACAGGGAGGTCCGAAGCTTTCTTT. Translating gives CASSSLMTGRSEAFF.

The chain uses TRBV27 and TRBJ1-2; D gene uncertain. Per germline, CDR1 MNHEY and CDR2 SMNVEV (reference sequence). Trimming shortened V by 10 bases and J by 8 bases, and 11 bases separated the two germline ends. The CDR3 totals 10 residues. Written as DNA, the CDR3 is TGTGCCACCTTCTTAAGGGGCTACACCTTC. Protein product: CATFLRGYTF.

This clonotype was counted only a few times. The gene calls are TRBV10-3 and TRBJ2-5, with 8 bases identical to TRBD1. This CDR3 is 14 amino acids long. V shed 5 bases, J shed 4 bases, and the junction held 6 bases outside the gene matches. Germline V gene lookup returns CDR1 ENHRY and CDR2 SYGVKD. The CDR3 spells CAISNSDRGETQYF. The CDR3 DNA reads TGTGCCATCAGTAATTCAGACAGGGGAGAGACCCAGTACTTC.

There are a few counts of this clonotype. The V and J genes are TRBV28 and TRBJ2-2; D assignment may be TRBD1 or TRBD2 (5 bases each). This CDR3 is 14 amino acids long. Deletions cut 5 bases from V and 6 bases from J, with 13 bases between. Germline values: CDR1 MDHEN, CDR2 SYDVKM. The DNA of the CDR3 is TGTGCCAGCAGTACTCGGGACCATGCCGGGGAGCTGTTTTTT. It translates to CASSTRDHAGELFF.

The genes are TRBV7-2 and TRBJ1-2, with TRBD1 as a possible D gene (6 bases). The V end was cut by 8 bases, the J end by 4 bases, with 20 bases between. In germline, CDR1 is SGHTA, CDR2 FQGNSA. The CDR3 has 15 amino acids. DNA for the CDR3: TGTGCCAGCCGAACGTCGACAGGCAGATTCTATGGCTACACCTTC. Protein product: CASRTSTGRFYGYTF.

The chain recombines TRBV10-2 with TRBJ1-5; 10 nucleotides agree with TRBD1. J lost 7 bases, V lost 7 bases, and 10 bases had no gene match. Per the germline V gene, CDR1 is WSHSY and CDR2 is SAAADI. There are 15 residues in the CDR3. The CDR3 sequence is CASMGTGVARQPQHF. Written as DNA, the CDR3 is TGCGCCAGCATGGGGACAGGGGTAGCCCGCCAGCCCCAGCATTTT.

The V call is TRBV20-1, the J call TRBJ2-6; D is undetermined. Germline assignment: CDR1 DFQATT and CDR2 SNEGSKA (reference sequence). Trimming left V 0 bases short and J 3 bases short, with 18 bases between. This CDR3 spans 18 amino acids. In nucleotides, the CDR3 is TGCAGTGCTAGAGAGGCCACGTCGGGTCTAGGTGGGGCCAACGTCCTGACTTTC. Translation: CSAREATSGLGGANVLTF.

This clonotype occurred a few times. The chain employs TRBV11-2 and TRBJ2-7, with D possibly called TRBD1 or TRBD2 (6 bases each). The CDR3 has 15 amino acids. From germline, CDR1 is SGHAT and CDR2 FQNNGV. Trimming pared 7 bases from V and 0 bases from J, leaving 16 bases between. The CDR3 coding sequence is TGTGCCAGCAACCTCATCGGGGGCAGCTCCTACGAGCAGTACTTC. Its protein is CASNLIGGSSYEQYF.

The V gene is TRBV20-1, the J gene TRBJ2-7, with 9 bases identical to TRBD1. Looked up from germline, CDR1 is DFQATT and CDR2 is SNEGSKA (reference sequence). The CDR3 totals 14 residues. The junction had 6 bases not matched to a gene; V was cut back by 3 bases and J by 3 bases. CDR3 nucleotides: TGCAGTGCTAGTGGGGGACAGGGCGGCTACGAGCAGTACTTC. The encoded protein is CSASGGQGGYEQYF.

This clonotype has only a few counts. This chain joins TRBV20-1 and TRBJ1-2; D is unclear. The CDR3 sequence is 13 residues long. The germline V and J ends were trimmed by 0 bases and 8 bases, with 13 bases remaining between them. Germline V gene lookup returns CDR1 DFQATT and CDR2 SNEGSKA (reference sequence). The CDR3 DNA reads TGCAGTGCTAGAGATCCCGTCAGAGAGGGCTACACCTTC. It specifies CSARDPVREGYTF.

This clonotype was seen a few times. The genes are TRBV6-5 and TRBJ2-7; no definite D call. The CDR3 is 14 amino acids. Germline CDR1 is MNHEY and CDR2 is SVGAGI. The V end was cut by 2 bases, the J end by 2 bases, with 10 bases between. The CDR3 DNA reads TGTGCCAGCAGTTACCTCAGGTCTCCCTACGAGCAGTACTTC. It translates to CASSYLRSPYEQYF.

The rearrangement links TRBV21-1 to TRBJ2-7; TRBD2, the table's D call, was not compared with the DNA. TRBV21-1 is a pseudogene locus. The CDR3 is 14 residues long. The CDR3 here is CASSKQAENYEQYF. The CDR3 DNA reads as TGTGCCAGCAGCAAGCAAGCGGAAAACTACGAGCAGTACTTC.

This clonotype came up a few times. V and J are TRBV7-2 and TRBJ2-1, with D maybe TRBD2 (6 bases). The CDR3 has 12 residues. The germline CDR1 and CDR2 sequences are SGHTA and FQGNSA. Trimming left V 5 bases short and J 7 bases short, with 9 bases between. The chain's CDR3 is CASSRLVNEQFF. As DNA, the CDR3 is TGTGCCAGCAGCCGACTAGTGAATGAGCAGTTCTTC.

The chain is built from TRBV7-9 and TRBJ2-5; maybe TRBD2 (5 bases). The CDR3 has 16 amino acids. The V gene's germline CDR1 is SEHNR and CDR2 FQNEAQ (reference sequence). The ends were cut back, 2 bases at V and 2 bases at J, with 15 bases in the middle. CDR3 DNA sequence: TGTGCCAGCAGCTTAAATCCGGAGGCAATTCAAGAGACCCAGTACTTC. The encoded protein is CASSLNPEAIQETQYF.

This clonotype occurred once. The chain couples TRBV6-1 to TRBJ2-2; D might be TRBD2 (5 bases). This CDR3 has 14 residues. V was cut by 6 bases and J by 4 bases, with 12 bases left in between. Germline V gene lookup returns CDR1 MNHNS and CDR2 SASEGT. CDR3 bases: TGTGCCAGCAGAGCCGACGGGGTCACCGGGGAGCTGTTTTTT. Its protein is CASRADGVTGELFF.

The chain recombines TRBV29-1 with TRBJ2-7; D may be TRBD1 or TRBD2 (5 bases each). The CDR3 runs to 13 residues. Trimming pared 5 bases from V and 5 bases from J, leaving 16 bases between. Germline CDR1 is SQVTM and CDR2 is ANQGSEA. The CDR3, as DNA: TGCAGCGTTAAGGGGACGGTGCAGGACGAGCAGTACTTC. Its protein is CSVKGTVQDEQYF.

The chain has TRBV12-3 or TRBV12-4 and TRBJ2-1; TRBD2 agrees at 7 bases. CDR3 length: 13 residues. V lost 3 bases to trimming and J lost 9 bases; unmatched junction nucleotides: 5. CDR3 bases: TGTGCCAGCAGTTTGCCGAGCGGGGTTGAGCAGTTCTTC. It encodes CASSLPSGVEQFF.